This T cell receptor beta chain was documented in a study of cytomegalovirus exposure and HLA in healthy donors. Broader study findings: 87-base-pair reads could not separate some V segments, including TRBV6-2 and TRBV6-3.

Per the germline V gene, CDR1 is SQVTM and CDR2 is ANQGSEA. The CDR3 sequence is 14 residues long. J was trimmed by 3 bases and V by 4 bases; bases with no gene match: 6. The PCR contained 60 Vbeta and 13 Jbeta primers. Only in-frame clones appear in the TCRdb table, and some are missing; sequencing was by immunoSEQ multiplex PCR. The sample shows some 110,000 clones, 55% to 65% of them seen only once. As for this clone: Antigen: not known.

Sequencing input: PBMCs. This clonotype was sampled from a middle-aged woman in good health and CMV-seropositive. The chain has TRBV29-1 and TRBJ1-2, with 9 bases aligning to TRBD1. The CDR3 region is CSVVGQGDDYGYTF. CDR3 DNA: TGCAGCGTTGTGGGACAGGGTGATGACTATGGCTACACCTTC.